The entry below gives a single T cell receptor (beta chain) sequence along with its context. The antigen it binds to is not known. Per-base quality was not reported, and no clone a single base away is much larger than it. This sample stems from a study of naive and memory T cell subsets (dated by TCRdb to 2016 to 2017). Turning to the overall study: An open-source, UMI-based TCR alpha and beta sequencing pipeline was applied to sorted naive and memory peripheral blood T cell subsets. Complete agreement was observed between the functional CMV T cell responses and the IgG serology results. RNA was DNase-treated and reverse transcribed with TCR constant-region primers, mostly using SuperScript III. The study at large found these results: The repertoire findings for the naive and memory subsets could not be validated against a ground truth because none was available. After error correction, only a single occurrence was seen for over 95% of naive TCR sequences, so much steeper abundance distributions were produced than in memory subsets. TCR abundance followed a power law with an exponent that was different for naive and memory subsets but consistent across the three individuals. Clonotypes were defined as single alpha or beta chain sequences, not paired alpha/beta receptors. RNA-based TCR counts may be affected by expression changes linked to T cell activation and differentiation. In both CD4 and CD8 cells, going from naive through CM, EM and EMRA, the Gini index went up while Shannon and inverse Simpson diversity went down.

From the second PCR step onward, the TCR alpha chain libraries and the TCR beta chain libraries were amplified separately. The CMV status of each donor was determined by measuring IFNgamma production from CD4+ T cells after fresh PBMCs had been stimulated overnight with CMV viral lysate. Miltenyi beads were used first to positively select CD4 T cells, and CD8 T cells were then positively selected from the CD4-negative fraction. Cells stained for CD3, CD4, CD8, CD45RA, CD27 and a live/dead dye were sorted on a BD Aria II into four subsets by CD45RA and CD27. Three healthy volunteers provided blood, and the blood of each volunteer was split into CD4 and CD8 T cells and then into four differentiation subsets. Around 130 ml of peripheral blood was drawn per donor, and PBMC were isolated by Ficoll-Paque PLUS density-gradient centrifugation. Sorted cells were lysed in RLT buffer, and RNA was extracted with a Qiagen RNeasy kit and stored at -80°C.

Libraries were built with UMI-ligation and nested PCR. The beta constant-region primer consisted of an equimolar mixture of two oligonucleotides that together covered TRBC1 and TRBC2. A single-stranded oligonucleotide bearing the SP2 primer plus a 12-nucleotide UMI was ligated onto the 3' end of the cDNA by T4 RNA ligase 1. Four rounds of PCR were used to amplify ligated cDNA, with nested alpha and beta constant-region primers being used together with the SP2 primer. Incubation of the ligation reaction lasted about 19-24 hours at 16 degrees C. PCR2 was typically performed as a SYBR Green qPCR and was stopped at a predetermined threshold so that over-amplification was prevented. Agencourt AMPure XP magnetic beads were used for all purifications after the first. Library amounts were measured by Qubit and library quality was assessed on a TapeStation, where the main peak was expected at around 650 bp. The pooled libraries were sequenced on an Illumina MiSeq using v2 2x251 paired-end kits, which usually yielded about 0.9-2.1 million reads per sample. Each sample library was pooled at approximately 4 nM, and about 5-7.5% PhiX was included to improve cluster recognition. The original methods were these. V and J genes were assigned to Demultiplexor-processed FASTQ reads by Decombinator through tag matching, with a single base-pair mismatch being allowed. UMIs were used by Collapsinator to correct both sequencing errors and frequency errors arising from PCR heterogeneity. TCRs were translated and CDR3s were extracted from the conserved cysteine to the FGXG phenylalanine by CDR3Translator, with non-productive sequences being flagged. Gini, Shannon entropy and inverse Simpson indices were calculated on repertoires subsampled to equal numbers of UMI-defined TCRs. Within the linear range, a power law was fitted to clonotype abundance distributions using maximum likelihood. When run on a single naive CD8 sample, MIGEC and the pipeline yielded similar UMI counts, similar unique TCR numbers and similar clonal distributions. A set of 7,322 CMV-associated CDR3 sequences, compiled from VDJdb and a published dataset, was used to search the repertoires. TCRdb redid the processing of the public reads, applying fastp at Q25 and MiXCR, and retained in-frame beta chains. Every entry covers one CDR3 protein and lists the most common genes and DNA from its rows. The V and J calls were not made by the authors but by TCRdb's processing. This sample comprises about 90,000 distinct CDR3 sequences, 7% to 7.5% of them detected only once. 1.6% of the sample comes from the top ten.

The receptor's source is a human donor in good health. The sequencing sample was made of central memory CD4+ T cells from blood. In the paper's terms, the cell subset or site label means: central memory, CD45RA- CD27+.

The CDR3 region: CATSRASRPQETQYF. The nucleotides read TGTGCCACCAGCAGGGCTAGCCGCCCCCAAGAGACCCAGTACTTC. This chain is built from TRBV15 and TRBJ2-5; the D gene is perhaps TRBD2, on 5 matching bases. Deletion took 3 bases off V and 1 base off J, with a span of 12 bases between the germline ends. The CDR3 runs 15 residues from the cysteine to the phenylalanine. Of all the DNA, just the CDR3 is kept, 45 bases in frame from base 1. According to the germline V gene (reference sequence), CDR1 reads LNHNV and CDR2 reads YYDKDF. The full variable domain, completed from the reference TRBV15 and TRBJ2-5 proteins outside the CDR3, reads DAMVIQNPRYQVTQFGKPVTLSCSQTLNHNVMYWYQQKSSQAPKLLFHYYDKDFNNEADTPDNFQSRRPNTSFCFLDIRSPGLGDTAMYLCATSRASRPQETQYFGPGTRLLVL.